Listed below are T cell receptor beta chains from one sample, sequenced in a study of cytomegalovirus exposure and HLA in healthy donors. Assay used: immunoSEQ multiplex PCR; TCRdb lists only in-frame clones, some missing. The sample yields roughly 200,000 clones, 9.5% seen once. The source material was PBMCs. These receptors all come from a woman in her thirties in good health and CMV-seropositive. Each CDR3 is given with its conserved first and last residue. Fields, in order: V gene, J gene, D gene, clone size, CDR3 DNA, CDR3 protein. D genes are given only for firm matches. Clone size is stated in some rows and not others, as once, few, many or a class when expanded.

TRBV30,TRBJ1-5,-,-,TGTGCCTGGAGTGCACAGGGAAGGGGGTCGGATCAGCCCCAGCATTTT,CAWSAQGRGSDQPQHF
TRBV2,TRBJ2-1,-,-,TGTGCCAGCACTTCCCTAGGCCTCGATGAGCAGTTCTTC,CASTSLGLDEQFF
TRBV11-1,TRBJ2-3,-,-,TGTGCCAGCAGCTTAGGCTTGGGAGCGTTGGATACGCAGTATTTT,CASSLGLGALDTQYF
TRBV29-1,TRBJ2-2,TRBD1,-,TGCAGCGTTGAAGCTCTGGGACAGGGTATCGGGGAGCTGTTTTTT,CSVEALGQGIGELFF
TRBV5-1,TRBJ1-1,TRBD1,-,TGCGCCAGCAGCTGGCCCTATGGGACAGGACAGAACACTGAAGCTTTCTTT,CASSWPYGTGQNTEAFF
TRBV7-8,TRBJ1-3,-,few,TGTGCCAGCAGACCGGGGGTTACGGGGGTGGGCGGAAACACCATATATTTT,CASRPGVTGVGGNTIYF
TRBV13,TRBJ2-1,-,few,TGTGCCAGCAGCTTAGCAGGGGCGGGCGAGCAGTTCTTC,CASSLAGAGEQFF
TRBV2,TRBJ2-4,TRBD2,-,TGTGCCAGCAGTAAAACTAGCGGACTAGCCAAAAACATTCAGTACTTC,CASSKTSGLAKNIQYF
TRBV2,TRBJ2-3,TRBD1,-,TGTGCCAGCAGAGACAGGGGAGATACGCAGTATTTT,CASRDRGDTQYF
TRBV5-4,TRBJ2-7,-,-,TGTGCCAGCAGCTCACAGCAAGCCTACGAGCAGTACTTC,CASSSQQAYEQYF
TRBV7-9,TRBJ1-1,-,few,TGTGCCAGCAGCTTCGCCGGGAGGGCTGAAGCTTTCTTT,CASSFAGRAEAFF
TRBV27,TRBJ1-2,-,-,TGTGCCAGCAGTGGGGCCCTTAACTATGGCTACACCTTC,CASSGALNYGYTF
TRBV11-2,TRBJ1-2,-,few,TGTGCCAGCAGCCCCTACGGGGGGGGCGGCTATGGCTACACCTTC,CASSPYGGGGYGYTF
TRBV21-1,TRBJ1-2,-,-,TGTGCCAGCAGCAAAGCAGAATTGGGGACAGCAATAGCTAACTATGGCTACACCTTC,CASSKAELGTAIANYGYTF
TRBV6-1,TRBJ1-5,TRBD1,-,TGTGCCAGCAGTGAGCGGACAGGGATGAGCAATCAGCCCCAGCATTTT,CASSERTGMSNQPQHF
TRBV10-2,TRBJ2-1,-,few,TGCGCCAGCAGTTCGAGCCCGACCTACAATGAGCAGTTCTTC,CASSSSPTYNEQFF
TRBV9,TRBJ2-5,-,few,TGTGCCAGCAGCGTAGGGGCGGGGAACCAAGAGACCCAGTACTTC,CASSVGAGNQETQYF
TRBV10-3,TRBJ2-7,-,few,TGTGCCATCAGTGAGGGGCCTCGCTCCTACGAGCAGTACTTC,CAISEGPRSYEQYF
TRBV10-3,TRBJ1-1,TRBD1,-,TGTGCCATCAGCTACAGGGGTGACACTGAAGCTTTCTTT,CAISYRGDTEAFF
TRBV9,TRBJ1-1,-,-,TGTGCCAGCAGCGTAGTGGGGGCGGGTGAAGCTTTCTTT,CASSVVGAGEAFF
TRBV19,TRBJ2-3,TRBD2,-,TGTGCCAGTAGGGGCCGGGGGGAGGATACGCAGTATTTT,CASRGRGEDTQYF
TRBV15,TRBJ1-5,-,-,TGTGCCACCAGCACTGGGGGGAGCAATCAGCCCCAGCATTTT,CATSTGGSNQPQHF
TRBV4-1,TRBJ2-7,TRBD1,-,TGCGCCAGCAGCTTGGGACAGGGGGCAACCTACGAGCAGTACTTC,CASSLGQGATYEQYF
TRBV9,TRBJ2-7,-,-,TGTGCCAGCAGCGGCAGCTCCTACGAGCAGTACTTC,CASSGSSYEQYF
TRBV19,TRBJ2-5,TRBD2,few,TGTGCCAGTAGTCCCAGGACTAGCGGGAGCCTTGGGGAGACCCAGTACTTC,CASSPRTSGSLGETQYF
TRBV29-1,TRBJ1-2,TRBD1,-,TGCAGCGTTGCCGGACAGGGGGCTCACTATGGCTACACCTTC,CSVAGQGAHYGYTF
TRBV7-9,TRBJ1-2,-,-,TGTGCCAGCAGCTTAGTTTCACAGGCTAACTATGGCTACACCTTC,CASSLVSQANYGYTF
TRBV11-3,TRBJ1-2,-,-,TGTGCCAGCAGCCCAAGAGAGGGTGGGGTAAACTATGGCTACACCTTC,CASSPREGGVNYGYTF
TRBV30,TRBJ2-7,-,few,TGTGCCTGGAGGGCAGGCTCCTACGAGCAGTACTTC,CAWRAGSYEQYF
TRBV2,TRBJ2-1,TRBD1,few,TGTGCCAGCAACGGACAGGGGTACAATGAGCAGTTCTTC,CASNGQGYNEQFF
TRBV6-1,TRBJ1-5,-,few,TGTGCCAGCAGTGATGGTGGACTTGGGGGGTATAGCAATCAGCCCCAGCATTTT,CASSDGGLGGYSNQPQHF
TRBV7-7,TRBJ2-2,TRBD2,few,TGTGCCAGCAGCCGAGTCCTAGCGGGAGGGCCCGGGGAGCTGTTTTTT,CASSRVLAGGPGELFF
TRBV29-1,TRBJ1-1,-,few,TGCAGCGTTGGGAGGGGCGACACTGAAGCTTTCTTT,CSVGRGDTEAFF
TRBV12-1,TRBJ2-7,-,few,TGTGCCAGCAGCTTTACCCAAGTCCGGACAGGGGGGACCTACGAGCAGTACTTC,CASSFTQVRTGGTYEQYF
TRBV27,TRBJ2-1,-,-,TGTGCCACCCAACTATGGGGGGTTTCGGGGAATGAGCAGTTCTTC,CATQLWGVSGNEQFF
TRBV6-5,TRBJ2-7,TRBD1,-,TGTGCCAGCAGACTCAGACAGGGTAACTACGAGCAGTACTTC,CASRLRQGNYEQYF
TRBV2,TRBJ2-3,-,-,TGTGCCAGCAGGAGGACTGATAACACAGATACGCAGTATTTT,CASRRTDNTDTQYF
TRBV5-4,TRBJ2-2,-,few,TGTGCCAGCAGCTTGGCACAGCTCACCGGGGAGCTGTTTTTT,CASSLAQLTGELFF
TRBV6-1,TRBJ2-2,TRBD2,-,TGTGCCAGCAGTTCTCTAGCGGACAACACCGGGGAGCTGTTTTTT,CASSSLADNTGELFF
TRBV12-1,TRBJ2-7,-,few,TGTGCCAGCCAGAGTCTGGCGGGAGAGTTTAACGAGCAGTACTTC,CASQSLAGEFNEQYF
TRBV10-2,TRBJ2-2,TRBD2,few,TGCGCCAGCAGTTCGGTAGCGGGGACAGGGGAGCTGTTTTTT,CASSSVAGTGELFF
TRBV15,TRBJ1-2,-,-,TGTGCCACCAGCAGAGAGACGACAGGATCTTATGGCTACACCTTC,CATSRETTGSYGYTF
TRBV14,TRBJ2-3,TRBD2,-,TGTGCCAGCAGCCTTAGGACTAGCGGAGCAGATACGCAGTATTTT,CASSLRTSGADTQYF
TRBV21-1,TRBJ1-1,-,-,TGTGCCAGCAGCCTTACGGGACAGGCGGACACTGAAGCTTTCTTT,CASSLTGQADTEAFF
TRBV6-1,TRBJ1-2,-,-,TGTGCCAGCTCGACCACAGGGCCCTATGGTTACACCTTC,CASSTTGPYGYTF
TRBV5-4,TRBJ2-7,TRBD2,-,TGTGCCAGCAGCTTTAGCGGGAGTTACTCCTACGAGCAGTACTTC,CASSFSGSYSYEQYF
TRBV5-1,TRBJ2-2,TRBD2,-,TGCGCCAGCACCTCGGGACTAGCGGGAATCACCGGGGAGCTGTTTTTT,CASTSGLAGITGELFF
TRBV30,TRBJ2-5,-,few,TGTGCCTGGAGCCCAGGAGAGACCCAGTACTTC,CAWSPGETQYF
TRBV6-5,TRBJ2-3,TRBD1,-,TGTGCCAGCAGTAGGGGGCCAGGCCAGGCAGATACGCAGTATTTT,CASSRGPGQADTQYF
TRBV19,TRBJ1-1,-,few,TGTGCCAGTACCCAACCCGGGAAGGGGGGGCGGAACACTGAAGCTTTCTTT,CASTQPGKGGRNTEAFF
TRBV15,TRBJ2-7,TRBD2,-,TGTGCCACCAGCAGTGGCGGGAGCTCCTACGAGCAGTACTTC,CATSSGGSSYEQYF
TRBV5-1,TRBJ1-5,-,few,TGCGCCAGCAGATTGTACACCGATCAGCCCCAGCATTTT,CASRLYTDQPQHF
TRBV4-1,TRBJ2-5,TRBD2,few,TGCGCCAGCAGCCTAAAAGGGTCCTCACTAGCGGGACAAGAGACCCAGTACTTC,CASSLKGSSLAGQETQYF
TRBV6-5,TRBJ1-5,-,-,TGTGCCAGCAGCCCTGGCGGAACGGAGGAGCCCCAGCATTTT,CASSPGGTEEPQHF
TRBV27,TRBJ1-5,TRBD1,-,TGTGCCACCGCAAACAGACAGGGCATCCAGCCCCAGCATTTT,CATANRQGIQPQHF